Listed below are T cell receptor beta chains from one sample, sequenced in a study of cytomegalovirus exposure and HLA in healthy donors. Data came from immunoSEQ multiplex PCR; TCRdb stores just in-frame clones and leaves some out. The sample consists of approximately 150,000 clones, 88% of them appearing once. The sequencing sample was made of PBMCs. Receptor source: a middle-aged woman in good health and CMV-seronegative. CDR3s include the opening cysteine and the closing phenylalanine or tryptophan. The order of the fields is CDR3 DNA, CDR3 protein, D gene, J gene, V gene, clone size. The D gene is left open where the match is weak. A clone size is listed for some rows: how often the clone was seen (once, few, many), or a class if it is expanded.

CDR3 DNA: TGTGCCAGCAGCCGACAGGGGGGCCCCTACGAGCAGTACTTC; CDR3 protein: CASSRQGGPYEQYF; D gene: TRBD1; J gene: TRBJ2-7; V gene: TRBV6-5; clone size: NA
CDR3 DNA: TGTGCCAGCAGTAGAGGAGCGAACACTGAAGCTTTCTTT; CDR3 protein: CASSRGANTEAFF; D gene: NA; J gene: TRBJ1-1; V gene: TRBV6-5; clone size: NA
CDR3 DNA: TGTGCCAGCAGGCCGTGGGACACGAGCTATGGCTACACCTTC; CDR3 protein: CASRPWDTSYGYTF; D gene: NA; J gene: TRBJ1-2; V gene: TRBV28; clone size: once
CDR3 DNA: TGTGCCTGGGTTACAGGCTCAGGGACTGAAGCTTTCTTT; CDR3 protein: CAWVTGSGTEAFF; D gene: NA; J gene: TRBJ1-1; V gene: TRBV30; clone size: NA
CDR3 DNA: TGTGCCAGCAGCAGGGAGGGGGGCGTGGGATACGAGCAGTACTTC; CDR3 protein: CASSREGGVGYEQYF; D gene: NA; J gene: TRBJ2-7; V gene: TRBV27; clone size: NA
CDR3 DNA: TGTGCCAGCAGCTCCCTTAGCGGGAGGGCCGCGGGCGAGCAGTACTTC; CDR3 protein: CASSSLSGRAAGEQYF; D gene: TRBD2; J gene: TRBJ2-7; V gene: TRBV7-8; clone size: NA
CDR3 DNA: TGTGCCAGCAGAGTGGGACTAGCGGGAGTGGTAGATCAGTTCTTC; CDR3 protein: CASRVGLAGVVDQFF; D gene: TRBD2; J gene: TRBJ2-1; V gene: TRBV27; clone size: NA
CDR3 DNA: TGTGCCGGGCGGGCTAGCGGGAGGGGGCAAGAGACCCAGTACTTC; CDR3 protein: CAGRASGRGQETQYF; D gene: TRBD2; J gene: TRBJ2-5; V gene: TRBV6-1; clone size: NA
CDR3 DNA: TGTGCCAGCTCACCCCAAGAGGGACACTACGAGCAGTACTTC; CDR3 protein: CASSPQEGHYEQYF; D gene: NA; J gene: TRBJ2-7; V gene: TRBV18; clone size: NA
CDR3 DNA: TGTGCCAGCACCACCTCTAGCGGGAGGACCACCGGGGAGCTGTTTTTT; CDR3 protein: CASTTSSGRTTGELFF; D gene: TRBD2; J gene: TRBJ2-2; V gene: TRBV5-4; clone size: NA
CDR3 DNA: TGTGCCAGCAGGCCCGGGGCGGGGAGTGATACGCAGTATTTT; CDR3 protein: CASRPGAGSDTQYF; D gene: NA; J gene: TRBJ2-3; V gene: TRBV6-1; clone size: NA
CDR3 DNA: TGTTCCAGCAGCTTCGTCACAGATACGCAGTATTTT; CDR3 protein: CSSSFVTDTQYF; D gene: NA; J gene: TRBJ2-3; V gene: TRBV7-9; clone size: NA
CDR3 DNA: TGTGCCAGCTCATCCGTACAGGGAGTCTCTGGAAACACCATATATTTT; CDR3 protein: CASSSVQGVSGNTIYF; D gene: NA; J gene: TRBJ1-3; V gene: TRBV18; clone size: NA
CDR3 DNA: TGTGCCAGCAGTTCAACGACAGGGATGAGTCTTAGCGAGTACTTC; CDR3 protein: CASSSTTGMSLSEYF; D gene: TRBD1; J gene: TRBJ2-7; V gene: TRBV28; clone size: NA
CDR3 DNA: TGTGCCAGCAGCCAAGATCGGGGGAATCAGCCCCAGCATTTT; CDR3 protein: CASSQDRGNQPQHF; D gene: NA; J gene: TRBJ1-5; V gene: TRBV4-2; clone size: NA
CDR3 DNA: TGTGCCAGCAGGCTACTAGCGGGAGTGGGTACCGGGGAGCTGTTTTTT; CDR3 protein: CASRLLAGVGTGELFF; D gene: TRBD2; J gene: TRBJ2-2; V gene: TRBV2; clone size: NA
CDR3 DNA: TGTGCCATCAGTGAGACAGGGGGCGATCTCTATGGCTACACCTTC; CDR3 protein: CAISETGGDLYGYTF; D gene: TRBD1; J gene: TRBJ1-2; V gene: TRBV10-3; clone size: NA
CDR3 DNA: TGCGCCAGCAGCGGGACAGCGTACGAGCAGTACTTC; CDR3 protein: CASSGTAYEQYF; D gene: TRBD1; J gene: TRBJ2-7; V gene: TRBV10-2; clone size: NA
CDR3 DNA: TGTGCCAGCAGTTTATGGCGATCCCCCGGGGACTATGGCTACACCTTC; CDR3 protein: CASSLWRSPGDYGYTF; D gene: NA; J gene: TRBJ1-2; V gene: TRBV28; clone size: once
CDR3 DNA: TGTGCCAGCAGCTTATACGCGGACACAGATACGCAGTATTTT; CDR3 protein: CASSLYADTDTQYF; D gene: NA; J gene: TRBJ2-3; V gene: TRBV11-3; clone size: NA
CDR3 DNA: TGTGCCATCAGCCCGACAGGGACCGGAAACACCATATATTTT; CDR3 protein: CAISPTGTGNTIYF; D gene: TRBD1; J gene: TRBJ1-3; V gene: TRBV10-3; clone size: NA
CDR3 DNA: TGTGCCAGCAGTTATACGGGGTACGGAAACACCATATATTTT; CDR3 protein: CASSYTGYGNTIYF; D gene: NA; J gene: TRBJ1-3; V gene: TRBV6-6; clone size: NA
CDR3 DNA: TGTGCCAGCAGCGTACTAGCGGGAGTTGCAGATACGCAGTATTTT; CDR3 protein: CASSVLAGVADTQYF; D gene: TRBD2; J gene: TRBJ2-3; V gene: TRBV7-9; clone size: NA
CDR3 DNA: TGTGCCAGCAGTCAAACTAGCGGGACTTCCTACGAGCAGTACTTC; CDR3 protein: CASSQTSGTSYEQYF; D gene: TRBD2; J gene: TRBJ2-7; V gene: TRBV6-5; clone size: NA
CDR3 DNA: TGTGCCTTAACTCGGGGAGGAGGAAACACCATATATTTT; CDR3 protein: CALTRGGGNTIYF; D gene: NA; J gene: TRBJ1-3; V gene: TRBV7-9; clone size: NA
CDR3 DNA: TGTGCCAGCAGCCTCTGGACTAGCGGCCACAATGAGCAGTTCTTC; CDR3 protein: CASSLWTSGHNEQFF; D gene: TRBD2; J gene: TRBJ2-1; V gene: TRBV13; clone size: NA
CDR3 DNA: TGTGCCAGCAGCCGAAAGGGGACTGAAGCTTTCTTT; CDR3 protein: CASSRKGTEAFF; D gene: NA; J gene: TRBJ1-1; V gene: TRBV5-4; clone size: few
CDR3 DNA: TGTGCCAGCAGCGTAGGGACTAGCGGGAGGTCAGATACGCAGTATTTT; CDR3 protein: CASSVGTSGRSDTQYF; D gene: TRBD2; J gene: TRBJ2-3; V gene: TRBV9; clone size: NA
CDR3 DNA: TGTGCCAGCAAGGTGCAGGCGAGCTCCTACGAGCAGTACTTC; CDR3 protein: CASKVQASSYEQYF; D gene: NA; J gene: TRBJ2-7; V gene: TRBV6-5; clone size: NA
CDR3 DNA: TGTGCCAGCAGCTCGAGCAGGGCAGATACGCAGTATTTT; CDR3 protein: CASSSSRADTQYF; D gene: NA; J gene: TRBJ2-3; V gene: TRBV7-6; clone size: NA
CDR3 DNA: TGCGCCAGCAGCTTGGCCGACAGAAACACCGGGGAGCTGTTTTTT; CDR3 protein: CASSLADRNTGELFF; D gene: NA; J gene: TRBJ2-2; V gene: TRBV5-1; clone size: NA
CDR3 DNA: TGTGCCAGCAACCAACTCGGCGCTAGCGGGAGTAATGAGCAGTTCTTC; CDR3 protein: CASNQLGASGSNEQFF; D gene: TRBD2; J gene: TRBJ2-1; V gene: TRBV6-6; clone size: NA
CDR3 DNA: TGTGCCAGCAGTTACCCTGGGCGGGAGTACCACGAGCAGTACTTC; CDR3 protein: CASSYPGREYHEQYF; D gene: TRBD2; J gene: TRBJ2-7; V gene: TRBV27; clone size: NA
CDR3 DNA: TGTGCCAGCAGCTTAGACGCGGGCAGGATGAACACTGAAGCTTTCTTT; CDR3 protein: CASSLDAGRMNTEAFF; D gene: NA; J gene: TRBJ1-1; V gene: TRBV11-2; clone size: NA
CDR3 DNA: TGTGCCAGCAGTTTACAGGGAGAGTGGGAGACCCAGTACTTC; CDR3 protein: CASSLQGEWETQYF; D gene: NA; J gene: TRBJ2-5; V gene: TRBV6-5; clone size: NA
CDR3 DNA: TGTGCCAGCAGTTTATTCGGGAACACCGGGGAGCTGTTTTTT; CDR3 protein: CASSLFGNTGELFF; D gene: NA; J gene: TRBJ2-2; V gene: TRBV27; clone size: few
CDR3 DNA: TGCACCAGCAGCCAAGGTTTAGCACAGGGGAATAGGTGCTACACCTTC; CDR3 protein: CTSSQGLAQGNRCYTF; D gene: NA; J gene: TRBJ1-2; V gene: TRBV1; clone size: NA
CDR3 DNA: TGCGCCAGCAGCTGGATAGGACTAGCGGGAGGAAACACCGGGGAGCTGTTTTTT; CDR3 protein: CASSWIGLAGGNTGELFF; D gene: TRBD2; J gene: TRBJ2-2; V gene: TRBV5-1; clone size: NA
CDR3 DNA: TGTGCCAGCACCCGGGACAGCCCCCCTTTTAATTCGGCTTTCTTT; CDR3 protein: CASTRDSPPFNSAFF; D gene: TRBD1; J gene: TRBJ1-1; V gene: TRBV6-1; clone size: NA
CDR3 DNA: TGTGCCAGCAAGGAGTGTAGCTACACCTTC; CDR3 protein: CASKECSYTF; D gene: NA; J gene: TRBJ1-2; V gene: TRBV11-3; clone size: once
CDR3 DNA: TGTGCCAGCAGTTCGCCCGCTAGCAGTCGGGACTATGGCTACACCTTC; CDR3 protein: CASSSPASSRDYGYTF; D gene: NA; J gene: TRBJ1-2; V gene: TRBV28; clone size: NA
CDR3 DNA: TGTGCCACCAGCAGAGATTTGTTCGGGGGGCGAGGCTCTGGGGCCAACGTCCTGACTTTC; CDR3 protein: CATSRDLFGGRGSGANVLTF; D gene: NA; J gene: TRBJ2-6; V gene: TRBV15; clone size: NA
CDR3 DNA: TGTGCCAGCAGCTTCGACAGGGGAAATGAGCAGTTCTTC; CDR3 protein: CASSFDRGNEQFF; D gene: TRBD1; J gene: TRBJ2-1; V gene: TRBV5-4; clone size: NA
CDR3 DNA: TGTGCCAGCAGCGCCCATGAGGATACGCAGTATTTT; CDR3 protein: CASSAHEDTQYF; D gene: NA; J gene: TRBJ2-3; V gene: TRBV9; clone size: NA
CDR3 DNA: TGTGCCAGCAGTTGGACGCGCGGGGGCTCTGAAGCTTTCTTT; CDR3 protein: CASSWTRGGSEAFF; D gene: NA; J gene: TRBJ1-1; V gene: TRBV5-8; clone size: once
CDR3 DNA: TGCGCCAGCAGCCATGGCCTAGCGGGAGACGAGCAGTTCTTC; CDR3 protein: CASSHGLAGDEQFF; D gene: TRBD2; J gene: TRBJ2-1; V gene: TRBV4-3; clone size: NA
CDR3 DNA: TGTGCCAGCAGCTTAGTTTTCAACAATGAGCAGTTCTTC; CDR3 protein: CASSLVFNNEQFF; D gene: NA; J gene: TRBJ2-1; V gene: TRBV7-6; clone size: NA
CDR3 DNA: TGTGCCTTCTCCCCCGGAGTGAACACTGAAGCTTTCTTT; CDR3 protein: CAFSPGVNTEAFF; D gene: NA; J gene: TRBJ1-1; V gene: TRBV30; clone size: once
CDR3 DNA: TGTGCCAGCTCAGTATCGCCCGGGGAGCTGTTTTTT; CDR3 protein: CASSVSPGELFF; D gene: NA; J gene: TRBJ2-2; V gene: TRBV28; clone size: NA
CDR3 DNA: TGTGCCAGCAGCCAAGATAGGGGCGGGAGGGCCCTCAAAAACATTCAGTACTTC; CDR3 protein: CASSQDRGGRALKNIQYF; D gene: TRBD2; J gene: TRBJ2-4; V gene: TRBV4-2; clone size: NA
CDR3 DNA: TGTGCCAGCAGGGGCCCGGGACAGGGAGGATACGAGCAGTACTTC; CDR3 protein: CASRGPGQGGYEQYF; D gene: TRBD1; J gene: TRBJ2-7; V gene: TRBV6-6; clone size: NA
CDR3 DNA: TGTGCCGTCCGGGACTCCACCTACGAGCAGTACTTC; CDR3 protein: CAVRDSTYEQYF; D gene: NA; J gene: TRBJ2-7; V gene: TRBV28; clone size: NA